This TCR beta chain was recovered during a study of cytomegalovirus exposure and HLA in healthy donors. Findings and limits, study-wide: It was approximately 160 TCR beta chains that were listed as cytomegalovirus-associated.

Worth noting for this clone: Its antigen is still unknown.

The V gene's germline CDR1 is SGDLS and CDR2 YYNGEE. The CDR3 totals 15 residues. V dropped 3 bases and J dropped 3; count of bases not matched to a gene: 7. The table came from immunoSEQ multiplex PCR; TCRdb's copy has only in-frame clones and leaves some out. The data show around 150,000 clones, roughly nine tenths seen once. The genes are TRBV9 and TRBJ2-7, with 9 bases fitting TRBD1. Sample: PBMCs. The sequence derives from a woman between 18 and 29 years old in good health and CMV-seropositive. The CDR3 spells CASSESTGGNYEQYF. In DNA form, the CDR3 reads TGTGCCAGCAGCGAATCGACAGGGGGGAACTACGAGCAGTACTTC.